This TCR beta chain originates from a study of cytomegalovirus exposure and HLA in healthy donors. Study context: Prior work identified 120 million or so unique TCR beta sequences in some 200 million T cells.

General study findings and limits: Cytomegalovirus association was listed for roughly 160 TCR beta chains. Later analysis revealed greater clonal expansion in HLA-associated TCR beta chains than in equally common others.

Germline values: CDR1 SGHTA, CDR2 FQGTGA. V was clipped by 2 bases and J by 7 bases, with 18 bases between them. The CDR3 has 16 amino acids. A remark on this clone: The antigen is not known.

Primers: 60 Vbeta forward and 13 Jbeta reverse. Assay used: immunoSEQ multiplex PCR; TCRdb lists only in-frame clones, some missing. The table has under 200,000 clones, 75% to 85% seen once. This chain links TRBV7-3 with TRBJ1-5; D might be TRBD1 (6 bases). The TCR was taken from a male donor in good health and CMV-seropositive. The sequencing input was PBMCs. The CDR3 region has the DNA TGTGCCAGCAGCTTATACTATAGGACAGCAGGACAGCCCCAGCATTTT. This translates into CASSLYYRTAGQPQHF.